Reported below is one T cell receptor (beta chain). The length of the CDR3 is 14 residues. Germline values: CDR1 KGHSH, CDR2 LQKENI. V lost 6 bases and J lost 5; bases outside the gene matches: 8. These data are taken from a study of OX40 agonist ivuxolimab in advanced cancers. Study as a whole: The drug used for patients, ivuxolimab, was an agonistic anti-OX40 (CD134) antibody. Partial responses were achieved by three patients, of whom one had hepatocellular carcinoma and two had cutaneous melanoma.

Profiling relied on immunoSEQ multiplex PCR, and the TCRdb table lists in-frame clones only, not all of them. Here the sample spans some 80,000 clones, approximately 90% being singletons. The specimen comprised CD4+ or CD8+ T cells sorted from blood, sampled in a trial of the OX40 agonist ivuxolimab. This chain connects TRBV18 to TRBJ2-7, with TRBD1 identical over 9 bases. The clonotype comes from an adult with an advanced solid tumor such as melanoma, head and neck, liver or kidney cancer. CDR3: CASSPGQGINEQYF. CDR3 nucleotides: TGTGCCAGCTCTCCGGGACAGGGTATCAACGAGCAGTACTTC.